This record concerns one T cell receptor beta chain sequence. Its antigen is undetermined. Researchers ran the PCR with 60 Vbeta and 13 Jbeta primers. Some clones are missing from TCRdb's copy, which holds only in-frame ones; the method was immunoSEQ multiplex PCR. This listing includes about 200,000 clones. These data belong to a study of cytomegalovirus exposure and HLA in healthy donors. About the study: In an early release, HLA-typed donors contributed about 80 million unique TCR sequences.

Overall study findings and caveats: Presence/absence comparisons presumed near-even sequencing depth among donors. For TCR beta chains, V- and J-gene trimming was later linked to a missense DCLRE1C variant. Upon later analysis, HLA-associated TCR beta chains proved more clonally expanded than other, equally common chains.

This CDR3 is built from 15 residues. CDR1 and CDR2 from the germline V gene are SGDLS and YYNGEE. J lost 1 base, V lost 0 bases, and 1 base had no gene match. This TCR derives from a girl aged 2 to 10 in good health and CMV-seropositive. The sequenced sample was PBMCs. The chain is built from TRBV9 and TRBJ1-1, with TRBD1 matching 9 bases. DNA of the CDR3: TGTGCCAGCAGCGTAGGGACAGGGGCGAACACTGAAGCTTTCTTT. Its translation is CASSVGTGANTEAFF.